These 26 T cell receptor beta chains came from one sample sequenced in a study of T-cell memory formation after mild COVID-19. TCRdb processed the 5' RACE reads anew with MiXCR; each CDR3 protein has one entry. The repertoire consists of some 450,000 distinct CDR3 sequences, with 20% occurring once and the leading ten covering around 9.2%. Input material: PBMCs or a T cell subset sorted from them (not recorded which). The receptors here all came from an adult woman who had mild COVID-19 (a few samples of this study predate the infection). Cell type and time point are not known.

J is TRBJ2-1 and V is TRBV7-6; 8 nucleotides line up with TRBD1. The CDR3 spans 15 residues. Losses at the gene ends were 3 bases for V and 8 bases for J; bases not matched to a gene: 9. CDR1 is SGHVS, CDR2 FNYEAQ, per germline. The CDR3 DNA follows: TGTGCCAGCAGCTTGGGACAGGCTCGGAGCGATGAGCAGTTCTTC. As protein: CASSLGQARSDEQFF.

The CDR3 DNA sequence: TGTGCCAGCAGCCGCAGACTCGGGACACGAACCTACGAGCAGTACTTC. Protein product: CASSRRLGTRTYEQYF. The J gene is TRBJ2-7, the V gene TRBV5-4; D is possibly TRBD1 (6 bases). Germline V gene sequence: CDR1 SGHNT, CDR2 YYREEE (reference sequence). The V end lost 4 bases, the J end lost 2 bases, and 19 bases lay between the germline ends. The CDR3 is 16 amino acids.

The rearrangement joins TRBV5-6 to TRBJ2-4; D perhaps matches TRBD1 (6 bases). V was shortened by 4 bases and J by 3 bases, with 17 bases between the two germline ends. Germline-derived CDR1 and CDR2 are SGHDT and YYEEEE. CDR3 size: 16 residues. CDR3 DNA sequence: TGTGCCAGCAGCCTCGGGCAGGGGAGCTACAAAAACATTCAGTACTTC. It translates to CASSLGQGSYKNIQYF.

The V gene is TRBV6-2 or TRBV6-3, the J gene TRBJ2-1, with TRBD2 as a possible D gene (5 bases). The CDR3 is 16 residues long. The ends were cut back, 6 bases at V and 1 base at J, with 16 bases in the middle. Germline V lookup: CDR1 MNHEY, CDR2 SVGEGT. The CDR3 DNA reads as TGTGCCAGCAGGACCTCAGACTACGGATCCTACAATGAGCAGTTCTTC. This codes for CASRTSDYGSYNEQFF.

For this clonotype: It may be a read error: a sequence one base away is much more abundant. The CDR3 protein is CASSLAQDTQYF. CDR3 DNA sequence: TGTGCCAGCAGCTTAGCTCAAGATACGCAGTATTTT. The chain joins TRBV7-2 to TRBJ2-3, with unresolved D. The V and J ends lost 0 bases and 5 bases respectively, with 3 bases between them. The CDR3 has 12 amino acids. CDR1 is SGHTA and CDR2 is FQGNSA in the germline V gene.

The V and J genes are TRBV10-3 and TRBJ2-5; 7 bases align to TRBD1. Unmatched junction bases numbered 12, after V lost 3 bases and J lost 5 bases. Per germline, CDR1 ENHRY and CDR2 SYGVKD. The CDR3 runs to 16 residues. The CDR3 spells CAISDLDRAPGETQYF. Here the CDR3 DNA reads TGTGCCATCAGTGACCTTGACAGGGCCCCCGGTGAGACCCAGTACTTC.

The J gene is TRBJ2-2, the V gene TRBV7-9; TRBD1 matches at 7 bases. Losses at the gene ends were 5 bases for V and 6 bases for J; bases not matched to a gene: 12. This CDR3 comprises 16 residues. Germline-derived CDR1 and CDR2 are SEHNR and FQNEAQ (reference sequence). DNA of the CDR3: TGTGCCAGCAGCCAAGGGGGCAGGGTGCGCGCCGGGGAGCTGTTTTTT. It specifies CASSQGGRVRAGELFF.

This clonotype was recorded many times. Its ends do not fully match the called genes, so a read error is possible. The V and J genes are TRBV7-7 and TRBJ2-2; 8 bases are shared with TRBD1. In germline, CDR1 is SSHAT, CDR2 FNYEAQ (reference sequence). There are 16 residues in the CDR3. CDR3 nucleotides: TGTGCTAGCAGCTTAGCGGCAGGGGGCAGGACCGGGGAGCTGTTTTTT. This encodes CASSLAAGGRTGELFF.

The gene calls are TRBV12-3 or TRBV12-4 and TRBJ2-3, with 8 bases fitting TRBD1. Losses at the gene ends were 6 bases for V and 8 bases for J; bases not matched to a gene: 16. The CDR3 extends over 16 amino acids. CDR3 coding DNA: TGTGCCAGCAGCTCCCTTGGACAGGGCAGTCTGGTTACGCAGTATTTT. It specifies CASSSLGQGSLVTQYF.

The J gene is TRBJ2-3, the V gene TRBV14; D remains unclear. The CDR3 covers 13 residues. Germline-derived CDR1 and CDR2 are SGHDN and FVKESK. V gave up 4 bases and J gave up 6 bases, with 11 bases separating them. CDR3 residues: CASSRATVDTQYF. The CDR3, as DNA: TGTGCCAGCAGCCGAGCGACCGTCGATACGCAGTATTTT.

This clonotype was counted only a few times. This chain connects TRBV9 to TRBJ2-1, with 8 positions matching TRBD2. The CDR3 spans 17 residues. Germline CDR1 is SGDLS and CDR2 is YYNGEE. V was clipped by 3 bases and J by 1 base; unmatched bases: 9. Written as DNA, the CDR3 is TGTGCCAGCAGCGAGCGGGGACTAGACCCGTCCTACAATGAGCAGTTCTTC. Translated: CASSERGLDPSYNEQFF.

The CDR3 is CASSLAAETYEQYF. The CDR3 DNA follows: TGTGCCAGCAGCTTAGCGGCAGAGACCTACGAGCAGTACTTC. The V call is TRBV7-2, the J call TRBJ2-7; D gene unclear. Trimming left V 0 bases short and J 2 bases short, with 8 bases between. The CDR3 loop spans 14 amino acids. Germline V gives CDR1 SGHTA, CDR2 FQGNSA.

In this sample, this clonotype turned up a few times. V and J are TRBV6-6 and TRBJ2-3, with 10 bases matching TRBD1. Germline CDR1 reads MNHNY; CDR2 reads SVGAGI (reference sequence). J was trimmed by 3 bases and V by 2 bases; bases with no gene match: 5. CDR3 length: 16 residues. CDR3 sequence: CASSYSRDRGTDTQYF. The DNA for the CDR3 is TGTGCCAGCAGTTACAGCCGGGACAGGGGTACAGATACGCAGTATTTT.

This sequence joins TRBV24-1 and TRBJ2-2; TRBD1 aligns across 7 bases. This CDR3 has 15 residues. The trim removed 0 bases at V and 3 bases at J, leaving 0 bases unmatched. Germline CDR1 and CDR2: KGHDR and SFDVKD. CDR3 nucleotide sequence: TGTGCCACCAGTGATTTGGACAGGGACACCGGGGAGCTGTTTTTT. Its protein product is CATSDLDRDTGELFF.

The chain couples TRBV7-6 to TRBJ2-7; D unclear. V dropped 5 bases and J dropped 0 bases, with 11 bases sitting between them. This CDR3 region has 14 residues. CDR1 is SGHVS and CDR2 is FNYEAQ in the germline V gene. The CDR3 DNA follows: TGTGCCAGCAGCCCCGAGATCTTCTCCTACGAGCAGTACTTC. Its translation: CASSPEIFSYEQYF.

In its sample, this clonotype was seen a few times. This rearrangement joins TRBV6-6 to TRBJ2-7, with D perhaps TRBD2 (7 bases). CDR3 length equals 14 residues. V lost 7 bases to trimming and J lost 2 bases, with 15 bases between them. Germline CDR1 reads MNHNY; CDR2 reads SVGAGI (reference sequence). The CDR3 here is CASNLAEGAYEQYF. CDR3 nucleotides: TGTGCCAGCAATCTAGCGGAGGGGGCCTACGAGCAGTACTTC.

The CDR3 loop reads CASSLTGIGYNEQFF. The DNA for the CDR3 is TGTGCCAGCAGTTTAACAGGGATCGGCTACAATGAGCAGTTCTTC. The V gene is TRBV12-3 or TRBV12-4, the J gene TRBJ2-1, with a weak D call TRBD1 (6 bases). There are 15 residues in the CDR3. The V and J ends lost 2 bases and 3 bases respectively, with 11 bases between them.

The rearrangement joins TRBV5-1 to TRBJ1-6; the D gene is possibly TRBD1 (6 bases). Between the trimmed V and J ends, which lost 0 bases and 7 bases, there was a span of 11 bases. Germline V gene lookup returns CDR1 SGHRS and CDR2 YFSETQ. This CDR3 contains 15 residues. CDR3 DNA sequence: TGCGCCAGCAGCTTGGACCGGCAGGGGAATTCACCCCTCCACTTT. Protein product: CASSLDRQGNSPLHF.

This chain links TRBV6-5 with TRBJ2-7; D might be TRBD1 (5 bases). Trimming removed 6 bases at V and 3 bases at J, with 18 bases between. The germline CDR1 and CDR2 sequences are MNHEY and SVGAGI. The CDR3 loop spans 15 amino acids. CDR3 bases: TGTGCCAGCAGCCTACGCGTGGGTCAGGGCTACGAGCAGTACTTC. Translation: CASSLRVGQGYEQYF.

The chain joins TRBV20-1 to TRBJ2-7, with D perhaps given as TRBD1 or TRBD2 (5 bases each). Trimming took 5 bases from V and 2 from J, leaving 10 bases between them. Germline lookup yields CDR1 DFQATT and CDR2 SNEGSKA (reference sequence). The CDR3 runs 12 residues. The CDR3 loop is CSASQGPYEQYF. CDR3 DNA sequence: TGCAGTGCTTCCCAGGGACCCTACGAGCAGTACTTC.

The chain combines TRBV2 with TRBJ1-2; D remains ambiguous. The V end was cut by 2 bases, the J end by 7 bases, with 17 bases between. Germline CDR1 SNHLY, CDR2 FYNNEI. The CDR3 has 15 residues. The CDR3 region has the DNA TGTGCCAGCAGTGAAATAGCAGTGAGTGGAGCTGGCTACACCTTC. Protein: CASSEIAVSGAGYTF.

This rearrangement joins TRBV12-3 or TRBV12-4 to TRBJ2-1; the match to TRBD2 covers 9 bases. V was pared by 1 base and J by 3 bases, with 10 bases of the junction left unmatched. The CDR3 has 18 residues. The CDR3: CASSLGGGAGGRYNEQFF. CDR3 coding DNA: TGTGCCAGCAGTTTAGGGGGCGGTGCGGGAGGGCGCTACAATGAGCAGTTCTTC.

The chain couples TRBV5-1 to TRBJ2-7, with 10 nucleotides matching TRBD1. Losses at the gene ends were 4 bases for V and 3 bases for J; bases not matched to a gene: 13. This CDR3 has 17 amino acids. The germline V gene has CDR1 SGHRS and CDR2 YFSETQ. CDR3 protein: CASSLALSGTGDYEQYF. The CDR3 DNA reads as TGCGCCAGCAGCCTTGCACTATCCGGGACAGGGGACTACGAGCAGTACTTC.

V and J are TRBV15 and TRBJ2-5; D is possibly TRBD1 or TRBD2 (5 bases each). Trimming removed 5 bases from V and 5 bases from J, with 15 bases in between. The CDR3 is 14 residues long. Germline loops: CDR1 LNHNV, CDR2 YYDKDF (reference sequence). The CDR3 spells CATSGGPTAETQYF. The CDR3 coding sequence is TGTGCCACCAGCGGGGGACCAACAGCGGAGACCCAGTACTTC. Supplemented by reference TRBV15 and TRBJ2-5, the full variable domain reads DAMVIQNPRYQVTQFGKPVTLSCSQTLNHNVMYWYQQKSSQAPKLLFHYYDKDFNNEADTPDNFQSRRPNTSFCFLDIRSPGLGDTAMYLCATSGGPTAETQYFGPGTRLLVL.

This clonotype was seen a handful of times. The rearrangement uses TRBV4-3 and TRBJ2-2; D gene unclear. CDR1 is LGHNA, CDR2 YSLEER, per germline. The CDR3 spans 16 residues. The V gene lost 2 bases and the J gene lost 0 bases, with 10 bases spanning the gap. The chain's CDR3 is CASSQPGWTNTGELFF. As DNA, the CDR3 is TGCGCCAGCAGCCAACCGGGCTGGACGAACACCGGGGAGCTGTTTTTT.

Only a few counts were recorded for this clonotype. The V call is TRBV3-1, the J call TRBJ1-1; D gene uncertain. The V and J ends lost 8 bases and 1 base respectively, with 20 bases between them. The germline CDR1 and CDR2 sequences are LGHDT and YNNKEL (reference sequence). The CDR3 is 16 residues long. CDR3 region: CASSTLRLYPNTEAFF. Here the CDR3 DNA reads TGTGCCAGCTCTACTTTAAGGTTGTACCCGAACACTGAAGCTTTCTTT.